These T cell receptor beta chains were read from a single sample in a study of regulatory T cells in long-lasting Graves disease. TCRdb reprocessed the multiplex PCR reads via MiXCR and lists one record per CDR3 protein. The table lists roughly 520,000 distinct CDR3 sequences, 12% of them singletons, with approximately 9.6% in the top ten. The same data also went into a second study, on T cells in Graves' hyperthyroidism and ophthalmopathy.

The specimen was peripheral blood mononuclear cells (PBMCs), collected at new diagnosis, from a patient treated with antithyroid drugs. The origin of the receptors is a woman in her thirties with Graves disease. Each CDR3 is given with its conserved first and last residue.

v_call | cdr3_aa
TRBV11-2 | CASSSSGTGYTAYEQYF
TRBV28 | CASSGGAWTDTQYF
TRBV6-2/TRBV6-3 | CASSYLESEQYF
TRBV29-1 | CSATGPSYEQYF
TRBV28 | CASSSWGSNTIYF
TRBV5-4 | CASSLAAPPRQETQYF
TRBV30 | CAWSKGQGIGFGYTF
TRBV30 | CAWSPGLNGYTF
TRBV20-1 | CSARTGTDTQYF
TRBV4-1 | CASSQDGSPGPRNEQFF
TRBV30 | CAWRLWDRGETQYF
TRBV28 | CASSSPGTARYLF
TRBV11-2 | CASSFGQGHEQYF
TRBV10-2 | CASRDNDRGKAYF
TRBV2 | CASSALGFFEAFF
TRBV19 | CASSPRTGYGYNEQFF
TRBV10-3 | CAIRDRGGEKLFF
TRBV7-2 | CASSPGSYTEAFF
TRBV3-1 | CASSQNRAYEQYF
TRBV14 | CASSQDGDWETQYF
TRBV7-2 | CASSPKGGTGRNEQYF
TRBV4-3 | CASSHEAEGGYGYTF
TRBV19 | CASTPYAAVGTGELFF
TRBV7-9 | CASRLKGQASNQPQHF
TRBV29-1 | CSVEKGGGSQYF
TRBV20-1 | CSARMPGLVSSEQFF
TRBV5-6 | CASSFNYISGQSGDTQYF
TRBV18 | CASSRISGGQRRQPQHF
TRBV15 | CATRRTGLSYGYTF
TRBV19 | CASSIKAGLSGNTIYF
TRBV4-1 | CASSHLGSYEQYF
TRBV5-1 | CASSLNRMADTQYF
TRBV27 | CASSLLGSEGVDEQFF